The rows below give T cell receptor beta chains drawn from one sample of a study of Ad26.COV2.S vaccination and SARS-CoV-2 variants. Sequenced by immunoSEQ multiplex PCR; TCRdb stores in-frame clones only, minus some. Among 300,000 to 400,000 clones listed, around 89% were seen once. Source: peripheral blood, taken in a trial of Ad26.COV2.S vaccine versus placebo. Receptors were obtained from a person aged 18 to 65 who received the Ad26.COV2.S COVID-19 vaccine or a placebo. CDR3s leave out the opening cysteine and the closing phenylalanine or tryptophan. Each record gives: V gene, J gene, CDR3 length, CDR3 protein.

>TRBV5-8|TRBJ2-3|12
ASSFGTSIDTQY
>TRBV14|TRBJ1-1|11
ASSLQTYSQAF
>TRBV6-5|TRBJ1-1|14
ASSLGTGYGNTEAF
>TRBV7-6|TRBJ2-5|11
ASSLGGKETQY
>TRBV6-6|TRBJ1-1|11
ASKASANTEAF
>TRBV7-9|TRBJ2-1|12
ASSLTEVGNEQF
>TRBV2|TRBJ2-1|12
ASSEGLAGEDQF
>TRBV5-1|TRBJ2-2|14
ASSLSGPALAGELF
>TRBV12-5|TRBJ2-1|13
ASALGTDIYNEQF
>TRBV5-6|TRBJ1-2|9
ASSKTYGYT
>TRBV28|TRBJ1-2|13
ASSLWGPDNYGYT
>TRBV28|TRBJ1-4|12
ASLTRGTNEKLF
>TRBV11-2|TRBJ2-2|11
ASSLTGTGELF
>TRBV11-2|TRBJ2-1|13
ASSLAYGPHNEQF
>TRBV5-6|TRBJ1-6|12
ASSLGQGNSPLH
>TRBV29-1|TRBJ2-7|11
SVEDTHSYEQY
>TRBV27|TRBJ1-4|12
ASSPGHLNEKLF
>TRBV6-5|TRBJ2-5|13
ASSGTGPFQETQY
>TRBV9|TRBJ2-1|13
ASSVARLSYNEQF
>TRBV19|TRBJ1-5|11
ASSGTGNQPQH
>TRBV6-1|TRBJ2-3|13
ASSERGSSTDTQY
>TRBV30|TRBJ2-3|10
AWSRSTDTQY
>TRBV28|TRBJ2-1|13
ASKGSGETYNEQF
>TRBV6-1|TRBJ2-7|12
ASSDGGTGREQY
>TRBV5-1|TRBJ1-1|12
ASSLSAANTEAF
>TRBV4-1|TRBJ1-1|12
ASSQGQGNTEAF
>TRBV30|TRBJ2-1|10
AWTLAGRAKF
>TRBV15|TRBJ2-7|14
ATSREGQGPTYEQY
>TRBV2|TRBJ2-1|8
ASCNNEQF
>TRBV3-1/TRBV3-2|TRBJ1-1|12
ASSLKTGAYRAF
>TRBV4-1|TRBJ2-1|11
ASSQDLSTPQF